The 21 T cell receptor beta chains listed next were all sequenced from one sample in a study of blood T cell repertoires in COVID-19. Some clones are missing from TCRdb's copy, which holds only in-frame ones; the method was immunoSEQ multiplex PCR. The table lists roughly 360,000 clones, 70% to 85% of them singletons. The sequenced material came from peripheral blood. The receptors were gathered from a human donor with acute or convalescent COVID-19. The donor label of this sample is uncertain.

Concerning this clone itself: Other DNA sequences from this sample encode an identical CDR3 as well. The gene calls are TRBV18 and TRBJ1-2; possibly TRBD1 for D (6 bases). The CDR3 sequence is 14 residues long. Germline lookup yields CDR1 KGHSH and CDR2 LQKENI. The V gene lost 2 bases and the J gene lost 0 bases, with 7 bases spanning the gap. This CDR3 reads CASSPDRSNYGYTF. CDR3 DNA sequence: TGTGCCAGCTCACCAGACAGGTCTAACTATGGCTACACCTTC.

This chain links TRBV6-2 or TRBV6-3 with TRBJ2-7, with a tentative D call TRBD1 (6 bases). Trimming took off 5 bases at V and 0 bases at J, with 14 bases between the two ends. Germline V gives CDR1 MNHEY, CDR2 SVGEGT. This CDR3 is built from 15 residues. The CDR3: CASSRRGTYSYEQYF. The CDR3 DNA follows: TGTGCCAGCAGTCGCCGAGGGACATACTCCTACGAGCAGTACTTC.

This chain uses TRBV5-1 with TRBJ2-1; TRBD2 agrees at 11 bases. The CDR3 has 15 residues. The germline CDR1 and CDR2 sequences are SGHRS and YFSETQ. With 2 bases clipped from V and 9 bases from J, the junction kept 7 bases outside the gene matches. The CDR3 reads CASSLILAGEREQFF. CDR3 in DNA: TGCGCCAGCAGCTTAATACTAGCGGGAGAGCGTGAGCAGTTCTTC. The whole variable domain, remainder taken from reference TRBV5-1 and TRBJ2-1, is KAGVTQTPRYLIKTRGQQVTLSCSPISGHRSVSWYQQTPGQGLQFLFEYFSETQRNKGNFPGRFSGRQFSNSRSEMNVSTLELGDSALYLCASSLILAGEREQFFGPGTRLTVL.

The table lists this clone with a few counts. The chain carries TRBV19 and TRBJ1-2; D is possibly TRBD1 (6 bases). Germline CDR1 and CDR2: LNHDA and SQIVND (reference sequence). The CDR3 loop spans 13 amino acids. V was trimmed by 9 bases and J by 7 bases, leaving 18 bases between them. CDR3 sequence (DNA): TGTGCCAGCGAAACGGGACAACGTGTTGGCTACACCTTC. This gives the protein CASETGQRVGYTF.

This clone was detected only a few times. Within the sample, other DNA sequences also encode this same CDR3. Here the CDR3 reads CASSERGQSNQPQHF. The CDR3 nucleotides are TGTGCCAGCAGTGAAAGGGGTCAAAGCAATCAGCCCCAGCATTTT. The gene calls are TRBV2 and TRBJ1-5, with a possible D match to TRBD1 (5 bases). CDR1 is SNHLY and CDR2 is FYNNEI in the germline V gene. The CDR3 sequence is 15 residues long. Trimming removed 2 bases at V and 1 base at J, with 9 bases between.

The rearrangement links TRBV27 to TRBJ2-1, with D unresolved. This CDR3 is 16 amino acids long. The V and J ends lost 2 bases and 2 bases respectively, with 13 bases between them. Germline V gene sequence: CDR1 MNHEY, CDR2 SMNVEV (reference sequence). The CDR3 region is CASSLESPTTYNEQFF. CDR3 DNA: TGTGCCAGCAGTTTAGAATCTCCTACTACCTACAATGAGCAGTTCTTC.

This rearrangement joins TRBV4-2 to TRBJ1-2; unclear D gene. The CDR3 has 13 amino acids. CDR1 is LGHNA, CDR2 YNFKEQ, per germline. V was trimmed by 0 bases and J by 8 bases, leaving 10 bases between them. The CDR3: CASSQDYRGGYTF. The CDR3, as DNA: TGTGCCAGCAGCCAAGATTATCGGGGAGGCTACACCTTC.

The chain joins TRBV5-1 to TRBJ2-1; 12 bases are a match to TRBD2. This CDR3 is 16 amino acids long. Germline CDR1 and CDR2: SGHRS and YFSETQ. V was pared by 2 bases and J by 5 bases, with 5 bases of the junction left unmatched. CDR3 in DNA: TGCGCCAGCAGCTTTAGTCTAGCGGGAGGGCACAATGAGCAGTTCTTC. Translated: CASSFSLAGGHNEQFF.

This clone was observed a handful of times. The chain carries TRBV19 and TRBJ2-2; the D gene is possibly TRBD2 (6 bases). The germline V gene encodes CDR1 LNHDA and CDR2 SQIVND (reference sequence). The CDR3 spans 16 residues. V gave up 3 bases and J gave up 0 bases, with 11 bases separating them. The CDR3 reads CASSMGGLTNTGELFF. The CDR3 coding sequence is TGTGCCAGTAGTATGGGGGGACTGACGAACACCGGGGAGCTGTTTTTT. Together with reference TRBV19 and TRBJ2-2, the CDR3 gives the full variable domain: DGGITQSPKYLFRKEGQNVTLSCEQNLNHDAMYWYRQDPGQGLRLIYYSQIVNDFQKGDIAEGYSVSREKKESFPLTVTSAQKNPTAFYLCASSMGGLTNTGELFFGEGSRLTVL.

The genes are TRBV5-1 and TRBJ2-2, with TRBD1 as a possible D gene (6 bases). Trimming took off 4 bases at V and 0 bases at J, with 19 bases between the two ends. CDR1 is SGHRS and CDR2 is YFSETQ in the germline V gene. CDR3 length equals 18 residues. For the CDR3, the DNA is TGCGCCAGCAGCCGAGGGGTCACCGGGACACCGAACACCGGGGAGCTGTTTTTT. This sequence encodes CASSRGVTGTPNTGELFF.

This rearrangement joins TRBV7-2 to TRBJ2-7; D is perhaps TRBD1 (5 bases). CDR3 length: 12 amino acids. V shed 4 bases and J shed 9 bases, with 13 bases lying between them. Germline assignment: CDR1 SGHTA and CDR2 FQGNSA. The CDR3 reads CASSSRTPRQYF. The CDR3 nucleotides read TGTGCCAGCAGCTCGAGGACACCGCGGCAGTACTTC.

This chain joins TRBV7-9 and TRBJ2-3, with a possible D match to TRBD1 (6 bases). Germline V gene data show CDR1 as SEHNR and CDR2 as FQNEAQ (reference sequence). V dropped 5 bases and J dropped 3 bases, with 12 bases sitting between them. This CDR3 has 14 amino acids. Here the CDR3 reads CASSTRQGTDTQYF. DNA of the CDR3: TGTGCCAGCAGCACCCGTCAGGGGACAGATACGCAGTATTTT.

This chain links TRBV13 with TRBJ1-2; D gene uncertain. CDR3 length: 18 residues. V lost 4 bases and J 5 bases, leaving 26 bases between the germline ends. Looked up from germline, CDR1 is PRHDT and CDR2 is FYEKMQ (reference sequence). The CDR3 loop reads CASSSQRIGFGLDYGYTF. The CDR3 DNA reads as TGTGCCAGCAGCTCCCAGCGTATCGGTTTTGGTCTGGATTATGGCTACACCTTC.

The chain is built from TRBV7-8 and TRBJ1-1, with 8 bases fitting TRBD1. The V gene end was trimmed by 4 bases and the J gene end by 11 bases; junction bases not matched to a gene: 12. This CDR3 contains 14 residues. Germline assignment: CDR1 SGHVS and CDR2 FQNEAQ. In nucleotides, the CDR3 is TGTGCCAGCAGCTGGGAGACAGGGGTTGGTCGCGCTTTCTTT. This encodes CASSWETGVGRAFF.

The gene calls are TRBV25-1 and TRBJ1-5; weak D call: TRBD1 (5 bases). Germline V lookup: CDR1 MGHDK, CDR2 SYGVNS. CDR3 size: 14 residues. Between the trimmed V and J ends, which lost 7 bases and 6 bases, there was a span of 16 bases. DNA of the CDR3: TGTGCCAGCAAGGGGAACGGGTTAGGTCAGCCCCAGCATTTT. It codes for CASKGNGLGQPQHF.

The chain carries TRBV18 and TRBJ2-2, with D possibly being TRBD2 (5 bases). This CDR3 region has 14 residues. V was shortened by 5 bases and J by 3 bases, with 10 bases between the two germline ends. CDR1 and CDR2 (germline): KGHSH, LQKENI. The CDR3 sequence is CASSTIGDTGELFF. DNA of the CDR3: TGTGCCAGCTCAACTATCGGGGACACCGGGGAGCTGTTTTTT.

The chain uses TRBV2 and TRBJ1-4; TRBD1 matches at 8 bases. The CDR3 is 13 residues long. Germline CDR1 and CDR2: SNHLY and FYNNEI. The J segment lost 5 bases and the V segment lost 6 bases, leaving 2 bases of the junction unmatched. The CDR3 here is CASSRDRNEKLFF. CDR3 DNA sequence: TGTGCCAGCAGCCGGGACAGGAATGAAAAACTGTTTTTT.

This clone was seen just once. The rearrangement links TRBV12-3 or TRBV12-4 to TRBJ1-2, with 8 bases lining up with TRBD1. CDR3 length equals 13 residues. Losses at the gene ends were 7 bases for V and 4 bases for J; bases not matched to a gene: 5. The CDR3 loop is CASKNRGGYGYTF. The CDR3 nucleotides are TGTGCCAGCAAGAACAGGGGGGGCTATGGCTACACCTTC.

Remarks on this clone: The sample has other DNA sequences that encode this CDR3 too. The chain is built from TRBV29-1 and TRBJ1-1; D is undetermined. The CDR3 totals 11 residues. Trimming pared 3 bases from V and 2 bases from J, leaving 4 bases between. CDR1 is SQVTM and CDR2 is ANQGSEA in the germline V gene. CDR3 nucleotide sequence: TGCAGCGTTGACAGAAACACTGAAGCTTTCTTT. Translated, it gives CSVDRNTEAFF.

V is TRBV6-5 and J is TRBJ1-1; D ambiguous. Trimming stripped 2 bases from V and 2 bases from J, with 6 bases between. CDR1 MNHEY and CDR2 SVGAGI come from the germline V gene. CDR3 size: 13 residues. The CDR3 loop reads CASSYTRNTEAFF. The DNA for the CDR3 is TGTGCCAGCAGTTACACCAGAAACACTGAAGCTTTCTTT.

J is TRBJ2-4 and V is TRBV5-1, with D possibly being TRBD1 (7 bases). Germline V lookup: CDR1 SGHRS, CDR2 YFSETQ. CDR3 length equals 17 residues. V gave up 4 bases and J gave up 5 bases, with 22 bases separating them. This chain's CDR3 is CASSLRQGGGYENIQYF. The CDR3 bases are TGCGCCAGCAGCCTTCGACAGGGAGGTGGATATGAAAACATTCAGTACTTC.